This T cell receptor (beta chain) comes out of a study of blood T cell repertoires in COVID-19 (dated by TCRdb to 2020 to 2022). For the study in its entirety: Samples covering the acute and convalescent phases of COVID-19 were provided by collaborators in the United States, Italy and Spain. A de-identified subject ID, COVID-19 status, age in years and sex were almost always included in the sample metadata. The prospective study material was composed of cDNA or gDNA derived from T cells, B-cell-depleted T cells, or PBMCs. Samples were obtained from the ongoing ImmuneRACE study (first 160 participants) and from about 1,300 subjects provided by 6 global collaborators. The dataset comprised deeply sampled blood TCRbeta repertoires from subjects exposed to, actively infected with, or recovered from COVID-19. Where available, HLA class I and class II types were obtained from metadata supplied by the sample provider rather than from assay-based typing. The repertoires were made available in a free public database intended to serve as a resource for research on the immune response to SARS-CoV-2. The study at large found these results: The quantity of clinical and demographic metadata differed by source and by participant and was supplied without curation.

Participants in the prospective study were aged 18 to 89 years, lived in over 20 United States geographic areas, and enrolled through a virtual design. In the prospective study, cohorts were assigned on the basis of participant-reported clinical history obtained from a screening survey and a study questionnaire. A participant counted as exposed if, within 2 weeks of entering the study, that participant had been in contact with someone who had a PCR-confirmed or clinician-diagnosed COVID-19 case. Each participant in the prospective study had whole blood, serum and a nasopharyngeal or oropharyngeal swab collected by mobile phlebotomists. Over a roughly 2-month period, participants in the prospective study had the option of providing additional blood draws and questionnaires. Before DNA extraction, blood samples from the prospective study were shipped at room temperature or frozen. In regard to this clone: Its antigen is still unknown. No base quality values were provided; no much bigger clone lies one nucleotide off.

TCRbeta CDR3 regions were amplified from genomic DNA using the immunoSEQ Assay, a bias-controlled multiplex PCR. The original methods were these. The number of nucleated cells in each sample was estimated by amplification of reference gene primers within the assay. To quantify the absolute abundance of each unique TCRbeta CDR3 rearrangement, sequence reads were collapsed and filtered. Productive Simpson clonality was computed per sample as the square root of Simpson's diversity index over productive rearrangements. TCRdb provides this immuneACCESS table in a form limited to in-frame rearrangements. Some clones are lacking; in checked studies, under half of them reflect an unresolved V gene, and why the rest are absent is not known. That table is the source of V, J and clone size, and D and trimming were worked out from the DNA. This sample lists fewer than 400,000 clones; roughly 85% were detected once. Jointly, the top ten make up over 1.5% of the sample.

According to the germline V gene (reference sequence), CDR1 reads LNHDA and CDR2 reads SQIVND. V is pruned by 4 bases and J by 0 bases, leaving 14 bases of the junction without a gene match. From cysteine to phenylalanine, the CDR3 is 19 amino acids long. Just the 57-base CDR3 DNA is kept, in frame starting at base 1. The rearranged segments are TRBV19 and TRBJ2-7; TRBD2 agrees with 11 junctional bases. The source material was PBMCs or T cells enriched from blood (not recorded which). This receptor was obtained from a woman in her 30s who had been exposed to COVID-19. The CDR3 loop reads CASSSTGRASGRNSYEQYF. DNA sequence: TGTGCCAGTAGTAGCACAGGGCGAGCTAGCGGGAGGAACTCCTACGAGCAGTACTTC.